Below, 2 T cell receptor beta chains from the same sample are listed, as sequenced in a study of blood T cell repertoires in COVID-19. Here immunoSEQ multiplex PCR was the method, and the copy in TCRdb shows in-frame clones only, minus some. The sample records 100,000 to 120,000 clones, roughly 88% being singletons. The material sequenced was peripheral blood. The receptor source for this set is a human donor in a cohort sampled during active COVID-19.

The chain uses TRBV7-9 and TRBJ2-1; tentatively, D is TRBD1 (6 bases). Trimming took off 3 bases at V and 6 bases at J, with 12 bases between the two ends. The germline V gene encodes CDR1 SEHNR and CDR2 FQNEAQ (reference sequence). The length of the CDR3 is 14 residues. Written as DNA, the CDR3 is TGTGCCAGCAGCTTTGGTCAGGGGATCAATGAGCAGTTCTTC. As protein: CASSFGQGINEQFF.

The chain recombines TRBV6-1 with TRBJ1-5, with unresolved D. The V and J ends lost 1 base and 3 bases respectively, with 13 bases between them. CDR3 length: 16 amino acids. The germline CDR1 and CDR2 sequences are MNHNS and SASEGT. The CDR3 reads CASSEGSGLINQPQHF. The CDR3 DNA sequence: TGTGCCAGCAGTGAAGGTAGCGGCCTGATCAATCAGCCCCAGCATTTT.